The 5 T cell receptor beta chains presented below share a single source sample, sequenced in a study of T-cell reconstitution after alpha-beta-depleted transplantation in children. A library of TCRbeta sequences, prepared with unique molecular identifiers, was generated. TCRdb reprocessed the PCR reads via MiXCR and lists one record per CDR3 protein. This table has about 600,000 distinct CDR3 sequences, more than 20% appearing once. The source material was PBMCs, mostly from graft donor cells, sampled 360 days after TCRalphabeta/CD19-depleted stem cell transplant. Source of these receptors: a boy younger than two who had a stem cell transplant for acute myeloid leukemia, so the T cells may come from the graft donor.

The chain employs TRBV2 and TRBJ2-3; D gene uncertain. This CDR3 has 15 amino acids. The germline V and J ends were trimmed by 0 bases and 2 bases, with 9 bases remaining between them. The germline V gene encodes CDR1 SNHLY and CDR2 FYNNEI. The CDR3 protein is CASSEALRHTDTQYF. Here the CDR3 DNA reads TGTGCCAGCAGTGAAGCCCTTCGACACACAGATACGCAGTATTTT.

This clonotype was recorded a few times. This chain connects TRBV6-4 to TRBJ2-7; D might be TRBD1 or TRBD2, each matching 6 bases. The CDR3 runs to 14 residues. Trimming pared 8 bases from V and 1 base from J, leaving 15 bases between. In germline, CDR1 is MRHNA, CDR2 SNTAGT. CDR3 sequence reads: CASHRGAASYEQYF. In nucleotides, the CDR3 is TGTGCCAGCCATAGGGGGGCGGCGTCCTACGAGCAGTACTTC.

The rearrangement uses TRBV9 and TRBJ2-1; no clear D gene. Per germline, CDR1 SGDLS and CDR2 YYNGEE. The CDR3 is made up of 15 amino acids. V was shortened by 0 bases and J by 0 bases, with 7 bases between the two germline ends. The CDR3 DNA sequence: TGTGCCAGCAGCGTAGTTCCTGGCTCCTACAATGAGCAGTTCTTC. Residues: CASSVVPGSYNEQFF.

This chain uses TRBV29-1 with TRBJ2-2, with 11 bases lining up with TRBD1. Trimming at V came to 6 bases and at J to 6 bases, leaving 6 bases not matched to a gene. Germline V gene lookup returns CDR1 SQVTM and CDR2 ANQGSEA. The CDR3 is 14 amino acids. Here the CDR3 DNA reads TGCAGCGTCTCCGGACAGGGGGCAGCCGGGGAGCTGTTTTTT. Its translation is CSVSGQGAAGELFF.

CDR3 residues: CSAPGGVNTGELFF. In DNA, the CDR3 is TGCAGTGCCCCGGGGGGAGTGAACACCGGGGAGCTGTTTTTT. The rearrangement joins TRBV20-1 to TRBJ2-2; 7 nucleotides match TRBD2. Trimming removed 6 bases from V and 1 base from J; junction bases left unmatched: 5. CDR3 size: 14 residues. Per germline, CDR1 DFQATT and CDR2 SNEGSKA (reference sequence).